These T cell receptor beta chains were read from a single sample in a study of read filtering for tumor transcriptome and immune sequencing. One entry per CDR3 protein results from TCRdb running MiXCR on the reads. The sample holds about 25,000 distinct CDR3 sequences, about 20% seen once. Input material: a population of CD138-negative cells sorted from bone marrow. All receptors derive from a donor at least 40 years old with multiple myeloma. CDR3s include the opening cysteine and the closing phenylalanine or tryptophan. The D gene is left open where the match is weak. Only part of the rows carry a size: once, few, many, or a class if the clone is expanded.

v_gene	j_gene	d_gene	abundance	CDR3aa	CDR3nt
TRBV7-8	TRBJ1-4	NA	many	CASSEATGREKLFF	TGTGCCAGCAGCGAGGCGACAGGAAGAGAAAAACTGTTTTTT
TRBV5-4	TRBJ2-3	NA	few	CASSFGGRGRGDTQYF	TGTGCCAGCAGCTTCGGGGGTAGGGGGCGCGGAGATACGCAGTATTTT
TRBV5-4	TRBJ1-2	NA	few	CASSPRGSNRYTF	TGTGCCAGCAGCCCACGGGGGTCCAATCGCTACACCTTC
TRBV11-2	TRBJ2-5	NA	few	CASSLMAVLQETQYF	TGTGCCAGCAGCTTAATGGCAGTCTTACAAGAGACCCAGTACTTC
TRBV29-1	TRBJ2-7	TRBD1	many	CSGQGAQDEQYF	TGCAGCGGACAGGGGGCGCAGGACGAGCAGTACTTC
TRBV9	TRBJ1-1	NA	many	CASGPGNTEAFF	TGTGCCAGCGGGCCGGGCAACACTGAAGCTTTCTTT
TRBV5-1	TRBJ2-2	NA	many	CASGSLGGELFF	TGCGCCAGCGGATCGTTAGGTGGGGAGCTGTTTTTT
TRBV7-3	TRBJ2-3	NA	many	CASSPLHSTDTQYF	TGTGCCAGCAGCCCCCTACACAGCACAGATACGCAGTATTTT
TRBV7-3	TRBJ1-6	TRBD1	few	CASSTGQGKTLHF	TGTGCCAGCAGCACCGGACAGGGTAAAACCCTCCACTTT
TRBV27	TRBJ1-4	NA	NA	CASSPTVSTGDEKLFF	TGTGCCAGCAGTCCGACAGTTTCTACGGGGGATGAAAAACTGTTTTTT
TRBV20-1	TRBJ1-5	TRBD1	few	CSAGTGDQPQHF	TGCAGTGCTGGGACAGGGGATCAGCCCCAGCATTTT
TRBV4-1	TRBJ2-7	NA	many	CASSHDGTVYEQYF	TGCGCCAGCAGCCATGACGGCACAGTCTACGAGCAGTACTTC
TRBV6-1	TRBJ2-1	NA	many	CASSPGYSYNEQFF	TGTGCCAGCAGTCCAGGCTATTCCTACAATGAGCAGTTCTTC
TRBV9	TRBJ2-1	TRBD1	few	CASSGGQGSYNEQFF	TGTGCCAGCAGCGGCGGACAGGGGTCCTACAATGAGCAGTTCTTC
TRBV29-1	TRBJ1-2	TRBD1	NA	CSVEKRDRSDGYTF	TGCAGCGTTGAAAAAAGGGACAGGAGTGATGGCTACACCTTC
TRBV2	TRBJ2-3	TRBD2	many	CASSEGTSGGVSTDTQYF	TGTGCCAGCAGTGAAGGGACTAGCGGGGGAGTCAGCACAGATACGCAGTATTTT
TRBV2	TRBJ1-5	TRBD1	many	CASRKQGSNQPQHF	TGTGCCAGCAGGAAACAGGGGAGCAATCAGCCCCAGCATTTT
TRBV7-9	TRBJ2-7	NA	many	CASSLEVDGHEQYF	TGTGCCAGCAGCTTAGAGGTGGACGGGCACGAGCAGTACTTC
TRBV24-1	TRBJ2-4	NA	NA	CATSDVTPDRAAKNIQYF	TGTGCCACCAGTGATGTAACACCGGACAGAGCAGCCAAAAACATTCAGTACTTC